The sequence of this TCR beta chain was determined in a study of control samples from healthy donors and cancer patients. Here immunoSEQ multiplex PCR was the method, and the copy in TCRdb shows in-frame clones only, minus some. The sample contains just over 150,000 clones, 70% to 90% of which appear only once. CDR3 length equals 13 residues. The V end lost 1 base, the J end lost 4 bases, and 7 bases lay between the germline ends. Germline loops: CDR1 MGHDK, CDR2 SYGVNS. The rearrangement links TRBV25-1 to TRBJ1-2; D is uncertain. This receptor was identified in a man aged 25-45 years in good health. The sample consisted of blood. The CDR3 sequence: CASSEWAGYGYTF. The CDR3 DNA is TGTGCCAGCAGTGAATGGGCGGGCTATGGCTACACCTTC.